This T cell receptor beta chain was sequenced in a study of metastatic and nonmetastatic thyroid tumors (dated by TCRdb to the early 2020s). Notes on the research overall: Repertoires were compared across peripheral blood and tumor or nodule tissue samples from malignant and benign thyroid patients.

No patient had received any treatment before thyroid surgery. Using T-cell receptor beta sequencing, the study looked back at clinical samples from patients collected from about 2011 to 2019. The research as a whole found: TCR beta diversity was reported as significantly higher in malignant tumors than in benign nodules, in both blood and tumor samples.

The library was obtained by PCR. This sample was sequenced with an Illumina HiSeq 4000. High-throughput sequencing was used to profile the TCR beta-chain CDR3 region of each patient. The authors processed their data as follows. A classifier to discriminate distant-metastatic papillary thyroid cancer patients was built from CDR3 differences across clinicopathological groups. To measure repertoire diversity the researchers used the Shannon index, while the Morisita-Horn index served to gauge how similar the tumor and blood repertoires were. The public sequencing data were trimmed at Q25 with fastp and processed into clonotypes with MiXCR by TCRdb, which kept only in-frame beta chains. The V and J calls and clone size come from TCRdb's table, not from the authors' own analysis. The sample table contains about 12,000 clones; only one count was recorded for 32% of them. 10% to 12% of the sample goes to the ten largest clones.

This clone is medium-sized (0.01 to 0.1%). Its binding antigen is unknown. Qualities for individual bases were not recorded, and no much larger clone is one base off. Counted from cysteine to phenylalanine, this CDR3 has 15 amino acids. The entry retains the CDR3 DNA only, 45 bases that are in frame from base 1. Unmatched junction bases come to 9, with V trimmed by 6 bases and J by 7 bases. As encoded in the germline V gene (reference sequence), CDR1 is MNHEY while CDR2 is SMNVEV. The sequence derives from a female donor with papillary thyroid cancer or a benign thyroid nodule (not recorded which). Some clones in this sample may be carry-over from other donors' samples. The sample taken for sequencing was tumor tissue. Recombination connected TRBV27 to TRBJ2-1, with TRBD2 matching 10 junction bases. The DNA sequence reads TGTGCCAGCAGGGGGAGCGGGGGGGCTTGGAATGAGCAGTTCTTC. Translated, it reads CASRGSGGAWNEQFF.